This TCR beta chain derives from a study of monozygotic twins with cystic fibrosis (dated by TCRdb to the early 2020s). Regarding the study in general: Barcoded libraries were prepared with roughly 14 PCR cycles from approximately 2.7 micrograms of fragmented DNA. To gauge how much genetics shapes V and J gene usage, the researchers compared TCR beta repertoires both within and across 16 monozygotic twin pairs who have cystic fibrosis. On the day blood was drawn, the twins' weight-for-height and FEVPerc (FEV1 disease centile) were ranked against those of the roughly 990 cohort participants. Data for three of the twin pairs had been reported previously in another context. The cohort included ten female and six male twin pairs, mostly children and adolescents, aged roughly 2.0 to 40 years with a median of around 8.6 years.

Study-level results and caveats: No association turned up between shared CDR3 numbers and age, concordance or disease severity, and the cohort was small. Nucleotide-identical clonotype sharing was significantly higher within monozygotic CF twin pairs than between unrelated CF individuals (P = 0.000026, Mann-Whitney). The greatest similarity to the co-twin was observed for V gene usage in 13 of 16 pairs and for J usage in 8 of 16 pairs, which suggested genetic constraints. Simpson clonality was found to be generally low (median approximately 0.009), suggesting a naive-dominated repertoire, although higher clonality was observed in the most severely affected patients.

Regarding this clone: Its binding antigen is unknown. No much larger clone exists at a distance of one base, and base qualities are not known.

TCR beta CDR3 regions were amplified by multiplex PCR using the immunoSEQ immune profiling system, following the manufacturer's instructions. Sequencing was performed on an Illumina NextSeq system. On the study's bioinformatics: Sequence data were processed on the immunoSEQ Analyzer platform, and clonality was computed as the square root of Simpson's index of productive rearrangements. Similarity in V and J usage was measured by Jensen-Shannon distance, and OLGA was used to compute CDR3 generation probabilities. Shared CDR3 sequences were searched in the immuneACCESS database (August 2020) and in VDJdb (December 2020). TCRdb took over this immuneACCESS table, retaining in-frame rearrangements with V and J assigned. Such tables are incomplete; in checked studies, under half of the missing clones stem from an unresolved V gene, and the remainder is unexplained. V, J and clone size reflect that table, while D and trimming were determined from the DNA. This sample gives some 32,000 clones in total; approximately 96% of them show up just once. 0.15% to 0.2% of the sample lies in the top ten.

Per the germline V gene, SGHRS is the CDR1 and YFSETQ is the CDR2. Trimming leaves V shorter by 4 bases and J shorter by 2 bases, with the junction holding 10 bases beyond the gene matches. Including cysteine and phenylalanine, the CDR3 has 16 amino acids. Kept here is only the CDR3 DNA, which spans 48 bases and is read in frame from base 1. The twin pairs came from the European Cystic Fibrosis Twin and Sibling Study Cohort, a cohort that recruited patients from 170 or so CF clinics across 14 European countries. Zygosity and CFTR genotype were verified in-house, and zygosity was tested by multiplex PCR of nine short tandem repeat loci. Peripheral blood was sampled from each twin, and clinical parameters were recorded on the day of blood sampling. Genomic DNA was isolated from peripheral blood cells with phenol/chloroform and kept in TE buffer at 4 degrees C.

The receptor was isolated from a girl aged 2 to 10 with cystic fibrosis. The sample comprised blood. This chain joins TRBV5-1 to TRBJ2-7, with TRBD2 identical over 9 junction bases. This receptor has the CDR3 CASSRDGSGGPYEQYF. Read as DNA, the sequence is TGCGCCAGCAGCCGGGACGGTAGCGGGGGCCCCTACGAGCAGTACTTC. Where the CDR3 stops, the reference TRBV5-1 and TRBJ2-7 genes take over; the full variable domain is KAGVTQTPRYLIKTRGQQVTLSCSPISGHRSVSWYQQTPGQGLQFLFEYFSETQRNKGNFPGRFSGRQFSNSRSEMNVSTLELGDSALYLCASSRDGSGGPYEQYFGPGTRLTVT.